The 31 T cell receptor beta chains reported below all come from one sample, sequenced in a study of blood T cell repertoires in COVID-19 (dated by TCRdb to between 2020 and 2021). Library preparation used the immunoSEQ multiplex PCR assay. This is the immuneACCESS table as TCRdb keeps it, with only in-frame sequences that have V and J called. A part of the clones is gone; compared with another copy, unresolved V genes explain less than half, and the rest is unexplained. The sample profile shows 170,000 or so clones; roughly 87% of them were found once. Roughly 7% of the sample comes from the top ten. Sequencing was done on a sample of PBMCs or T cells enriched from blood (not recorded which). These receptor sequences come from a woman aged 50 to 65 who had recovered from COVID-19.

The rearrangement uses TRBV4-3 and TRBJ2-6, with D perhaps matching TRBD1 (6 bases). V lost 6 bases and J 3 bases, leaving 18 bases between the germline ends. The germline gives CDR1 LGHNA, CDR2 YSLEER. The CDR3 has 17 amino acids. The CDR3 region has the DNA TGCGCCAGCAGAGGGGACACAGGTCGAGGTGGGGCCAACGTCCTGACTTTC. Residues: CASRGDTGRGGANVLTF.

The V gene is TRBV27, the J gene TRBJ2-7, with a weak D call TRBD1 (6 bases). The CDR3 covers 13 residues. The V gene's germline CDR1 is MNHEY and CDR2 SMNVEV (reference sequence). The ends were cut back, 8 bases at V and 3 bases at J, with 14 bases in the middle. In DNA form, the CDR3 reads TGTGCCAGCGCGGCACAGGGATACTACGAGCAGTACTTC. As protein: CASAAQGYYEQYF.

CDR3 nucleotide sequence: TGTGCCAGCCTCCTCCGGGGGAGCCCCGGGGAGCTGTTTTTT. Its translation: CASLLRGSPGELFF. This chain links TRBV7-2 with TRBJ2-2; weak D call: TRBD2 (6 bases). This CDR3 has 14 amino acids. Germline CDR1 is SGHTA and CDR2 is FQGNSA. Trimming pared 8 bases from V and 6 bases from J, leaving 16 bases between. The full variable domain, its missing parts supplied by reference TRBV7-2 and TRBJ2-2, is GAGVSQSPSNKVTEKGKDVELRCDPISGHTALYWYRQSLGQGLEFLIYFQGNSAPDKSGLPSDRFSAERTGGSVSTLTIQRTQQEDSAVYLCASLLRGSPGELFFGEGSRLTVL.

The chain recombines TRBV5-1 with TRBJ1-2; D gene unclear. The CDR3 totals 14 residues. Trimming removed 0 bases at V and 6 bases at J, with 12 bases between. Germline CDR1 is SGHRS and CDR2 is YFSETQ. CDR3 DNA: TGCGCCAGCAGCTTGGCGGGGAGGGAGGATGGCTACACCTTC. Its translation is CASSLAGREDGYTF.

This chain uses TRBV30 with TRBJ2-1; 9 nucleotides match TRBD1. Germline V gene lookup returns CDR1 GTSNPN and CDR2 SVGIG (reference sequence). V was pared by 1 base and J by 8 bases, with 6 bases of the junction left unmatched. The CDR3 is 14 amino acids. Here the CDR3 reads CAWSGNGQGYEQFF. The CDR3, as DNA: TGTGCCTGGAGTGGGAACGGACAGGGGTATGAGCAGTTCTTC.

The chain links TRBV24-1 to TRBJ2-1, with 16 bases lining up with TRBD2. The CDR3 contains 16 residues. With V trimmed by 3 bases and J by 9 bases, 4 bases remained unmatched. In germline, CDR1 is KGHDR, CDR2 SFDVKD. The CDR3 loop reads CATSDPGLAGGGEQFF. The CDR3 DNA sequence: TGTGCCACCAGTGATCCGGGACTAGCGGGAGGGGGTGAGCAGTTCTTC.

The chain is built from TRBV4-2 and TRBJ2-1, with D maybe TRBD2 (6 bases). Germline V CDR1 and CDR2: LGHNA, YNFKEQ. The CDR3 runs 12 residues. Trimming removed 4 bases from V and 10 bases from J, with 11 bases in between. DNA for the CDR3: TGTGCCAGCAGCCCCCCCGCGGGGGAGCAGTTCTTC. Residues: CASSPPAGEQFF.

V and J are TRBV7-9 and TRBJ2-5; TRBD1 aligns across 7 bases. The CDR3 has 15 amino acids. CDR1 and CDR2 from the germline V gene are SEHNR and FQNEAQ (reference sequence). Trimming cost V 0 bases and J 1 base; bases outside gene matches: 2. The CDR3, as DNA: TGTGCCAGCAGCTTAGCAGGGGGCTCCCAAGAGACCCAGTACTTC. It codes for CASSLAGGSQETQYF.

This clone was observed a single time. The chain is built from TRBV28 and TRBJ1-5; 8 bases map to TRBD1. The V gene end was trimmed by 6 bases and the J gene end by 3 bases; junction bases not matched to a gene: 4. Germline V gives CDR1 MDHEN, CDR2 SYDVKM. The CDR3 has 14 amino acids. Written as DNA, the CDR3 is TGTGCCAGCAGCTACAGGGGGTCCAATCAGCCCCAGCATTTT. It specifies CASSYRGSNQPQHF. Drawing the rest from reference TRBV28 and TRBJ1-5, the complete variable domain is DVKVTQSSRYLVKRTGEKVFLECVQDMDHENMFWYRQDPGLGLRLIYFSYDVKMKEKGDIPEGYSVSREKKERFSLILESASTNQTSMYLCASSYRGSNQPQHFGDGTRLSIL.

The sample holds one count of this clone. The chain carries TRBV19 and TRBJ1-2, with no clear D. This CDR3 is 14 amino acids long. Germline V lookup: CDR1 LNHDA, CDR2 SQIVND (reference sequence). The V end lost 2 bases, the J end lost 5 bases, and 12 bases lay between the germline ends. CDR3 nucleotides: TGTGCCAGTAGTATAAAAACCGGGAGTTATGGCTACACCTTC. Translated: CASSIKTGSYGYTF.

CDR3 amino acids: CASSYWGGSYNEQFF. CDR3 nucleotides: TGCGCCAGCAGCTATTGGGGAGGGTCCTACAATGAGCAGTTCTTC. J is TRBJ2-1 and V is TRBV5-1; 7 bases fit TRBD2. The CDR3 sequence is 15 residues long. Germline trimming cut 3 bases from V and 1 base from J; bases unmatched to any gene: 4. CDR1 is SGHRS and CDR2 is YFSETQ in the germline V gene.

The chain joins TRBV30 to TRBJ2-3; no firm D call. CDR3 length: 16 residues. V gave up 0 bases and J gave up 0 bases, with 13 bases separating them. The V gene's germline CDR1 is GTSNPN and CDR2 SVGIG (reference sequence). DNA for the CDR3: TGTGCCTGGAGTGTTCCCGGCGGCGCTAGCACAGATACGCAGTATTTT. Amino acid sequence: CAWSVPGGASTDTQYF.

The rearrangement joins TRBV13 to TRBJ2-3, with 7 bases identical to TRBD2. This CDR3 has 15 residues. CDR1 and CDR2 (germline): PRHDT, FYEKMQ (reference sequence). V shed 1 base and J 5 bases; nucleotides not matched to a gene: 6. The CDR3 region has the DNA TGTGCCAGCAGCTTAGCGGGGGGAGTTGGAGATACGCAGTATTTT. It codes for CASSLAGGVGDTQYF. Supplemented by reference TRBV13 and TRBJ2-3, the full variable domain reads AAGVIQSPRHLIKEKRETATLKCYPIPRHDTVYWYQQGPGQDPQFLISFYEKMQSDKGSIPDRFSAQQFSDYHSELNMSSLELGDSALYFCASSLAGGVGDTQYFGPGTRLTVL.

This chain links TRBV18 with TRBJ2-1, with 14 bases lining up with TRBD2. Germline V gene sequence: CDR1 KGHSH, CDR2 LQKENI. The CDR3 is 16 amino acids. J lost 6 bases, V lost 6 bases, and 7 bases had no gene match. The CDR3, as DNA: TGTGCCAGCTCCCCCCCCGGACTAGCGGGAGGCAATGAGCAGTTCTTC. It is translated as CASSPPGLAGGNEQFF.

The V call is TRBV28, the J call TRBJ2-7, with D hard to call. CDR1 MDHEN and CDR2 SYDVKM come from the germline V gene. This CDR3 comprises 11 residues. Trimming removed 3 bases from V and 3 bases from J, with 3 bases in between. CDR3 DNA: TGTGCCAGCAGTTTTCGCTACGAGCAGTACTTC. This gives the protein CASSFRYEQYF.

The CDR3 sequence: CASKGGSLDSYEQYF. CDR3 nucleotide sequence: TGTGCCAGTAAAGGCGGGAGCCTCGACTCCTACGAGCAGTACTTC. The V and J genes are TRBV19 and TRBJ2-7; 7 bases align to TRBD2. The CDR3 length is 15 residues. Germline V gene sequence: CDR1 LNHDA, CDR2 SQIVND (reference sequence). V dropped 7 bases and J dropped 0; count of bases not matched to a gene: 9. The complete variable domain, with remaining parts taken from reference TRBV19 and TRBJ2-7, reads DGGITQSPKYLFRKEGQNVTLSCEQNLNHDAMYWYRQDPGQGLRLIYYSQIVNDFQKGDIAEGYSVSREKKESFPLTVTSAQKNPTAFYLCASKGGSLDSYEQYFGPGTRLTVT.

This chain links TRBV14 with TRBJ2-1, with TRBD2 matching over 11 bases. CDR1 SGHDN and CDR2 FVKESK come from the germline V gene. V dropped 4 bases and J dropped 4; count of bases not matched to a gene: 6. The CDR3 has 16 amino acids. CDR3 protein: CASSRHSGRGYNEQFF. The CDR3 nucleotides read TGTGCCAGCAGCCGCCATAGCGGGAGGGGTTACAATGAGCAGTTCTTC.

The chain couples TRBV30 to TRBJ1-4; 9 bases map to TRBD1. The CDR3 extends over 13 amino acids. V dropped 2 bases and J dropped 11; count of bases not matched to a gene: 6. Germline CDR1 reads GTSNPN; CDR2 reads SVGIG (reference sequence). The CDR3 region has the DNA TGTGCCTGGAGTTTGGGACAGGGTTGGAAACTGTTTTTT. Encoded protein: CAWSLGQGWKLFF.

The chain links TRBV6-2 or TRBV6-3 to TRBJ2-1, with D unclear. The V end was cut by 2 bases, the J end by 5 bases, with 13 bases between. CDR3 length: 15 residues. Germline lookup yields CDR1 MNHEY and CDR2 SVGEGT. The CDR3 nucleotides read TGTGCCAGCAGTTACGCCCTAGGAAGGAACAATGAGCAGTTCTTC. Translating gives CASSYALGRNNEQFF.

In its sample, this clone was seen once. V and J are TRBV5-4 and TRBJ2-1; 7 nucleotides align to TRBD2. J gave up 5 bases and V 4 bases, and 12 bases lay outside the gene matches. Germline CDR1 reads SGHNT; CDR2 reads YYREEE (reference sequence). The CDR3 runs to 16 residues. The CDR3, as DNA: TGTGCCAGCAGCCCCCGGGGGACTATACAAAACAATGAGCAGTTCTTC. This sequence encodes CASSPRGTIQNNEQFF.

This chain uses TRBV5-1 with TRBJ1-2, with D tentatively TRBD1 (5 bases). The CDR3 runs 12 residues. Trimming took off 4 bases at V and 5 bases at J, with 9 bases between the two ends. Germline CDR1 and CDR2: SGHRS and YFSETQ. DNA for the CDR3: TGCGCCAGCAGCACGGACACTTATGGCTACACCTTC. This translates into CASSTDTYGYTF.

There are a few counts of this clone. The V and J genes are TRBV5-1 and TRBJ1-1; maybe TRBD1 (5 bases). CDR3 size: 14 residues. The V and J ends lost 7 bases and 2 bases respectively, with 15 bases between them. The germline gives CDR1 SGHRS, CDR2 YFSETQ. CDR3 DNA: TGCGCCAGCGGGGAGGGGTCCCTCAACACTGAAGCTTTCTTT. Amino acid sequence: CASGEGSLNTEAFF.

This clone was picked up a small number of times. The CDR3 DNA reads TGTGCCAGCAGCGTAGGGGCAGGGCATGGAAACACCATATATTTT. Its translation is CASSVGAGHGNTIYF. J is TRBJ1-3 and V is TRBV9; a possible D gene is TRBD1 (5 bases). The CDR3 contains 15 residues. The V and J ends lost 0 bases and 3 bases respectively, with 10 bases between them. The germline gives CDR1 SGDLS, CDR2 YYNGEE.

This clone showed up just once. CDR3 DNA sequence: TGTGCCAGCAGTGAACGGGGTTATACGCAGTATTTT. Residues: CASSERGYTQYF. The rearrangement links TRBV2 to TRBJ2-3; TRBD2 is a possible D gene (5 bases). Trimming left V 2 bases short and J 7 bases short, with 7 bases between. Per the germline V gene, CDR1 is SNHLY and CDR2 is FYNNEI. CDR3 length: 12 residues.

This clone was counted only a few times. This chain links TRBV5-1 with TRBJ1-1; TRBD1 aligns across 10 bases. Trimming took 4 bases from V and 5 from J; bases not matched to a gene: 11. Germline V CDR1 and CDR2: SGHRS, YFSETQ. The CDR3 spans 16 residues. The CDR3 loop is CASSRPGTGDKTEAFF. CDR3 sequence (DNA): TGCGCCAGCAGCCGTCCCGGGACAGGGGACAAAACTGAAGCTTTCTTT.

The chain links TRBV27 to TRBJ1-6; 8 nucleotides agree with TRBD1. Germline V gene lookup returns CDR1 MNHEY and CDR2 SMNVEV (reference sequence). V lost 2 bases to trimming and J lost 6 bases; unmatched junction nucleotides: 6. This CDR3 has 16 amino acids. This CDR3 reads CASSLKWTGFNSPLHF. The CDR3 coding sequence is TGTGCCAGCAGTTTAAAGTGGACAGGGTTTAATTCACCCCTCCACTTT.

The chain links TRBV5-1 to TRBJ2-6; the D is unclear. V shed 0 bases and J shed 0 bases, with 10 bases lying between them. CDR1 is SGHRS, CDR2 YFSETQ, per germline. This CDR3 comprises 17 residues. The CDR3 loop is CASSLDPIGSGANVLTF. Here the CDR3 DNA reads TGCGCCAGCAGCTTGGATCCGATCGGCTCTGGGGCCAACGTCCTGACTTTC.

V is TRBV7-8 and J is TRBJ1-5; a possible D gene is TRBD1 (5 bases). V was shortened by 3 bases and J by 7 bases, with 13 bases between the two germline ends. CDR1 SGHVS and CDR2 FQNEAQ come from the germline V gene. The length of the CDR3 is 14 residues. CDR3 bases: TGTGCCAGCAGCTTTCCGGGGGTCGGACAGCCCCAGCATTTT. Amino acids: CASSFPGVGQPQHF.

The J gene is TRBJ2-7, the V gene TRBV2, with no clear D. Germline V lookup: CDR1 SNHLY, CDR2 FYNNEI. V was trimmed by 2 bases and J by 1 base, leaving 9 bases between them. The CDR3 covers 14 residues. CDR3 bases: TGTGCCAGCAGTGAATGGTACAAGTCCTACGAGCAGTACTTC. Protein: CASSEWYKSYEQYF.

The chain combines TRBV10-3 with TRBJ2-1; possibly TRBD2 for D (5 bases). The V gene's germline CDR1 is ENHRY and CDR2 SYGVKD. This CDR3 is 15 amino acids long. The V end was cut by 2 bases, the J end by 6 bases, with 14 bases between. CDR3 bases: TGTGCCATCAGTGAGAGCCTAGCTGAGTCCAATGAGCAGTTCTTC. It encodes CAISESLAESNEQFF.

The chain joins TRBV19 to TRBJ2-1, with 9 bases aligning to TRBD2. The junction had 12 bases not matched to a gene; V was cut back by 8 bases and J by 7 bases. Germline assignment: CDR1 LNHDA and CDR2 SQIVND (reference sequence). This CDR3 is built from 15 residues. Here the CDR3 reads CASRDGTSFGNEQFF. CDR3 coding DNA: TGTGCCAGTCGGGACGGGACTAGCTTCGGAAATGAGCAGTTCTTC.